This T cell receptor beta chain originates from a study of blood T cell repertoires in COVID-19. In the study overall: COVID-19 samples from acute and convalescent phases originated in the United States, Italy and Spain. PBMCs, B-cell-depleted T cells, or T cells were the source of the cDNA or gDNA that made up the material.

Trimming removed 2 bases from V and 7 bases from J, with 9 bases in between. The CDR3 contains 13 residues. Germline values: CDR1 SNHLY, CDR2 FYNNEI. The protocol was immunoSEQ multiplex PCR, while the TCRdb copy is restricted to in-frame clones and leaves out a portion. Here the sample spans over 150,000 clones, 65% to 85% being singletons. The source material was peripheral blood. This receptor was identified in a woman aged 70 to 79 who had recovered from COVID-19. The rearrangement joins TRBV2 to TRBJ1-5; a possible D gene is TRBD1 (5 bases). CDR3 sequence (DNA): TGTGCCAGCAGTGAACAGGGTGTACAGCCCCAGCATTTT. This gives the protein CASSEQGVQPQHF.